This is a list of T cell receptor beta chains from one sample in a study of T cell repertoires in cytomegalovirus infection. TCRdb reprocessed the reads via MiXCR and lists one record per CDR3 protein. The table lists roughly 230,000 distinct CDR3 sequences, about a sixth of them singletons, with 40% to 55% in the top ten. The sequenced sample was CD8+ T cells from PBMCs. Receptors were obtained from a human donor in good health (CMV status not recorded). Some clones in this sample may be carry-over from other donors' samples. Both conserved end residues are part of each CDR3. A D gene is named only where the DNA matches it firmly. Clone size is stated in some rows and not others, as once, few, many or a class when expanded.

>TRBJ2-3|many|TRBD1|TRBV7-6
TGTGCCAGCAGCGCTGGACAGGGGGTCATAGATACGCAGTATTTT
CASSAGQGVIDTQYF
>TRBJ2-7|few|NA|TRBV29-1
TGCAGCTTTATCCAGGGCTACGAGCAGTACTTC
CSFIQGYEQYF
>TRBJ2-2|many|TRBD1|TRBV28
TGTGCCAGCAGTGGAACCGGGACAGGGAACCGAGGGGAGCTGTTTTTT
CASSGTGTGNRGELFF
>TRBJ1-1|few|NA|TRBV20-1
TGCAGTGCTAGAGATCTCCAGGGTGGGAACACTGAAGCTTTCTTT
CSARDLQGGNTEAFF
>TRBJ1-6|few|TRBD1|TRBV7-2
TGTGCCAGCAGCCCCGGGACAGGGGGATATAGGAATAATTCACCCCTCCACTTT
CASSPGTGGYRNNSPLHF
>TRBJ1-1|NA|TRBD1|TRBV20-1
TGCAGTGCCGCTAACGTACTGGGGACAGGGATGAACACTGAAGCTTTCTTT
CSAANVLGTGMNTEAFF
>TRBJ2-5|few|TRBD2|TRBV10-3
TGTGCCATCAGTGAGCGGGGGGGGTACCAAGAGACCCAGTACTTC
CAISERGGYQETQYF
>TRBJ1-2|many|NA|TRBV7-9
TGTGCCAGCAGCTTAGCGGCCTCCAGGAGCTATGGCTACACCTTC
CASSLAASRSYGYTF
>TRBJ2-7|NA|TRBD2|TRBV13
TGTGCCAGCAGCCCCCGGACTAGCGGGAGCTACGAGCAGTACTTC
CASSPRTSGSYEQYF
>TRBJ2-1|many|NA|TRBV7-9
TGTGCCAGCAGCCCGGGTGGGCGGGGCCGAAATGAGCAGTTCTTC
CASSPGGRGRNEQFF
>TRBJ2-1|many|NA|TRBV6-6
TGTGCCAGCAGTTACGTAGGAGGGGCCTACAATGAGCAGTTCTTC
CASSYVGGAYNEQFF
>TRBJ1-2|many|TRBD1|TRBV29-1
TGCAGCGTTGAAGGGGACAGGGAGGACTATGGCTACACCTTC
CSVEGDREDYGYTF
>TRBJ2-1|few|NA|TRBV6-2/TRBV6-3
TGTGCCAGCAGTTACTCGAGCACCCTAGGGAACAATGAGCAGTTCTTC
CASSYSSTLGNNEQFF
>TRBJ2-1|NA|TRBD2|TRBV9
TGTGCCAGCAGCCCCGGGACTAGCGGGGGGATTAACAATGAGCAGTTCTTC
CASSPGTSGGINNEQFF
>TRBJ1-1|NA|TRBD1|TRBV5-6
TGTGCCAGCAGCACCGGGACAGGGGGAACCTTTGAAGCTTTCTTT
CASSTGTGGTFEAFF
>TRBJ2-1|NA|NA|TRBV27
TGTGCCAGCAGTTTCCGGCCGGGCAATGAGCAGTTCTTC
CASSFRPGNEQFF
>TRBJ2-7|few|NA|TRBV5-1
TGCGCCAGCAGCTTGGCCGCGGGGACCTACGAGCAGTACTTC
CASSLAAGTYEQYF
>TRBJ2-3|few|NA|TRBV28
TGTGCCAGCACCCCAGGTCTCACAGATACGCAGTATTTT
CASTPGLTDTQYF
>TRBJ2-5|many|NA|TRBV27
TGTGCCAGCAGTCGGGTTGTGCAAGAGACCCAGTACTTC
CASSRVVQETQYF
>TRBJ1-1|few|NA|TRBV7-8
TGTGCCAGCAGCTTAGTCTGGGGGGCATCGAACACTGAAGCTTTCTTT
CASSLVWGASNTEAFF
>TRBJ2-1|NA|TRBD2|TRBV7-9
TGTGCCAGCAGGAATAGCGGGGGGCCCCGCAATGAGCAGTTCTTC
CASRNSGGPRNEQFF
>TRBJ2-3|few|NA|TRBV4-1
TGCGCCAGCAGCCAGTGGGGAACAGATACGCAGTATTTT
CASSQWGTDTQYF